The rows below give T cell receptor beta chains drawn from one sample of a study of lymphopenia after photon versus proton radiotherapy. Sequenced by immunoSEQ multiplex PCR; TCRdb stores in-frame clones only, minus some. The sample lists 65,000 to 70,000 clones, approximately 91% seen once, with about 3.1% in the top ten. The source material was peripheral blood, sampled from a patient treated with photon-based radiotherapy. Every receptor here comes from a woman in her seventies with pancreatic cancer. Both conserved end residues are part of each CDR3. D genes are given only for firm matches. The listing skips clone size in some rows; elsewhere it reads once, few, many or a size class.

D gene,J gene,clone size,V gene,CDR3 protein,CDR3 DNA
-,TRBJ2-1,-,TRBV4-1,CASSPHPVAAINSHSYNEQFF,TGCGCCAGCAGCCCCCATCCGGTAGCGGCCATAAACTCTCACTCCTACAATGAGCAGTTCTTC
-,TRBJ1-2,-,TRBV19,CASSIYGNYGYTF,TGTGCCAGTAGTATATACGGGAACTATGGCTACACCTTC
TRBD1,TRBJ2-2,-,TRBV5-4,CASSLVAGQGVGELFF,TGTGCCAGCAGCTTGGTTGCTGGACAGGGCGTCGGGGAGCTGTTTTTT
TRBD1,TRBJ1-1,few,TRBV5-1,CASSPGTGVNTEAFF,TGCGCCAGCAGCCCGGGGACAGGGGTGAACACTGAAGCTTTCTTT
-,TRBJ2-5,-,TRBV7-6,CASSSSYWETQYF,TGTGCCAGCAGCTCCTCTTACTGGGAGACCCAGTACTTC
TRBD2,TRBJ2-2,-,TRBV19,CASSTRTSGRPGELFF,TGTGCCAGTAGTACCAGGACTAGCGGGAGGCCCGGGGAGCTGTTTTTT
TRBD1,TRBJ2-1,-,TRBV5-1,CASRRTGPNNEQFF,TGCGCCAGCAGACGGACAGGGCCCAACAATGAGCAGTTCTTC
-,TRBJ1-4,-,TRBV4-2,CASSQVGGQREKLFF,TGTGCCAGCAGCCAAGTTGGGGGCCAACGGGAAAAACTGTTTTTT
TRBD2,TRBJ2-1,-,TRBV18,CASSSSGNLYNEQFF,TGTGCCAGCTCATCGAGCGGGAACCTGTACAATGAGCAGTTCTTC
-,TRBJ2-2,-,TRBV5-1,CASSFDIGTSNTGELFF,TGCGCCAGCAGCTTCGATATCGGGACAAGTAACACCGGGGAGCTGTTTTTT
-,TRBJ2-2,-,TRBV4-3,CASSQVVTGELFF,TGCGCCAGCAGCCAAGTTGTAACCGGGGAGCTGTTTTTT
-,TRBJ2-7,-,TRBV28,CASSLVGRRGYEQYF,TGTGCCAGCAGTTTAGTCGGGAGAAGGGGCTACGAGCAGTACTTC
-,TRBJ2-5,-,TRBV14,CASSQAGLAQETQYF,TGTGCCAGCAGCCAAGCAGGACTGGCCCAAGAGACCCAGTACTTC
TRBD1,TRBJ1-2,once,TRBV5-6,CASSPGQGLIYGYTF,TGTGCCAGCAGTCCTGGACAGGGCCTTATCTATGGCTACACCTTC
TRBD2,TRBJ2-1,-,TRBV28,CASNPGGVRNEQFF,TGTGCCAGCAACCCGGGGGGGGTCAGGAATGAGCAGTTCTTC
-,TRBJ2-1,once,TRBV9,CASSVEDSYNEQFF,TGTGCCAGCAGCGTAGAGGACTCCTACAATGAGCAGTTCTTC
-,TRBJ2-3,once,TRBV19,CASNGGGPSTDTQYF,TGTGCCAGTAACGGAGGGGGGCCTAGCACAGATACGCAGTATTTT
TRBD2,TRBJ2-1,-,TRBV7-8,CASSPGASGHNEQFF,TGTGCCAGCAGCCCAGGGGCTAGCGGGCACAATGAGCAGTTCTTC
-,TRBJ1-1,-,TRBV7-6,CASSLAAGAEAFF,TGTGCCAGCAGCTTAGCAGCGGGTGCTGAAGCTTTCTTT
-,TRBJ2-3,-,TRBV18,CASSAKGDPTDTQYF,TGTGCCAGCTCCGCTAAAGGGGATCCCACAGATACGCAGTATTTT
TRBD1,TRBJ2-1,-,TRBV29-1,CSVGMPGQKVNEQFF,TGCAGCGTTGGCATGCCGGGACAGAAGGTAAATGAGCAGTTCTTC
-,TRBJ2-5,-,TRBV2,CASSDGGLQETQYF,TGTGCCAGCAGTGATGGGGGGCTCCAAGAGACCCAGTACTTC
-,TRBJ2-7,few,TRBV13,CASSNKYEQYF,TGTGCCAGCAGCAACAAATACGAGCAGTACTTC
-,TRBJ2-3,-,TRBV2,CASRGFPTDTQYF,TGTGCCAGCAGAGGCTTTCCCACAGATACGCAGTATTTT
TRBD2,TRBJ2-7,-,TRBV2,CASSETRAGADEQYF,TGTGCCAGCAGTGAAACCCGAGCGGGAGCGGACGAGCAGTACTTC
TRBD2,TRBJ2-1,-,TRBV12-5,CASGSLAGPGSGRYNEQFF,TGTGCTAGTGGTTCCCTAGCGGGTCCTGGGTCCGGCCGCTACAATGAGCAGTTCTTC
TRBD2,TRBJ2-3,-,TRBV6-5,CASRASGRAHTQYF,TGTGCCAGCAGGGCTAGCGGGAGGGCCCATACGCAGTATTTT
-,TRBJ2-7,-,TRBV28,CASSLFRQVSEQYF,TGTGCCAGCAGTTTATTCCGACAGGTTAGTGAGCAGTACTTC
-,TRBJ2-3,-,TRBV5-1,CASSLGGRASTDTQYF,TGCGCCAGCAGCTTGGGTGGGCGTGCTAGCACAGATACGCAGTATTTT
-,TRBJ1-3,-,TRBV28,CASSPMGQDISGNTIYF,TGTGCCAGCAGTCCGATGGGGCAGGATATCTCTGGAAACACCATATATTTT
-,TRBJ1-5,-,TRBV4-1,CASSQVLGGRGNQPQHF,TGCGCCAGCAGCCAAGTTTTGGGAGGGCGTGGCAATCAGCCCCAGCATTTT
-,TRBJ1-1,-,TRBV10-3,CAISEQAGTNTEAFF,TGTGCCATCAGTGAACAAGCAGGGACGAACACTGAAGCTTTCTTT
-,TRBJ2-2,-,TRBV28,CASSHHFGSNTGELFF,TGTGCCAGCAGTCACCATTTTGGGTCGAACACCGGGGAGCTGTTTTTT
-,TRBJ2-5,-,TRBV6-5,CASSYSKSPRQETQYF,TGTGCCAGCAGTTACTCGAAGTCACCGCGGCAAGAGACCCAGTACTTC
-,TRBJ2-7,-,TRBV12-1,CASSFQLAGGPMFYEQYF,TGTGCCAGCAGCTTTCAGCTAGCGGGAGGGCCGATGTTCTACGAGCAGTACTTC
-,TRBJ2-7,-,TRBV11-2,CASSLIGGTSYEQYF,TGTGCCAGCAGCTTAATTGGGGGAACCTCCTACGAGCAGTACTTC
-,TRBJ2-1,-,TRBV11-2,CASSQVETRQFF,TGTGCCAGCAGCCAAGTGGAGACTAGGCAGTTCTTC
TRBD1,TRBJ2-1,-,TRBV5-1,CASSLGDRTSQFF,TGCGCCAGCAGCTTGGGGGACAGGACATCCCAGTTCTTC
-,TRBJ1-5,-,TRBV28,CASTTRGQPQHF,TGTGCCAGCACGACCAGGGGACAGCCCCAGCATTTT